The 30 T cell receptor beta chains given below trace back to one sample, sequenced in a study of blood T cell repertoires in COVID-19. The repertoire was sequenced with immunoSEQ multiplex PCR; TCRdb's copy has only in-frame clones and lacks some. The top ten hold roughly a sixth of the sample, which has some 76,000 clones, roughly 90% seen once. The sequenced material came from peripheral blood. Receptors were obtained from an older man in a cohort sampled during active COVID-19.

V and J are TRBV4-1 and TRBJ2-4; possible D gene TRBD2, 5 bases. Per the germline V gene, CDR1 is MGHRA and CDR2 is YSYEKL. This CDR3 region has 15 residues. Trimming took 5 bases from V and 0 from J, leaving 11 bases between them. CDR3 DNA sequence: TGCGCCAGCAGCTCGGGTGAGGGAGCCAAAAACATTCAGTACTTC. Its translation: CASSSGEGAKNIQYF.

V and J are TRBV2 and TRBJ2-1; 9 bases agree with TRBD1. The V gene's germline CDR1 is SNHLY and CDR2 FYNNEI. The CDR3 loop spans 16 amino acids. The ends lost 9 bases at V and 8 bases at J; junction bases unmatched: 17. The CDR3 sequence: CARKPAPGTGLDEQFF. The CDR3 region has the DNA TGTGCCAGGAAGCCTGCACCCGGGACAGGGCTCGATGAGCAGTTCTTC.

The rearrangement joins TRBV5-1 to TRBJ1-2; D is ambiguous. Deletions cut 3 bases from V and 2 bases from J, with 14 bases between. The CDR3 has 15 amino acids. CDR1 and CDR2 (germline): SGHRS, YFSETQ. Here the CDR3 DNA reads TGCGCCAGCAGCTCGTCTGTCGGAGGGAACTATGGCTACACCTTC. Translated, it gives CASSSSVGGNYGYTF.

The V call is TRBV5-1, the J call TRBJ1-1, with D maybe TRBD1 (6 bases). The V and J ends lost 8 bases and 6 bases respectively, with 17 bases between them. Germline V gene sequence: CDR1 SGHRS, CDR2 YFSETQ. This CDR3 comprises 13 residues. CDR3 in amino acids: CASHFTGSAEAFF. In DNA, the CDR3 is TGCGCCAGTCACTTCACAGGGTCCGCTGAAGCTTTCTTT.

The V and J genes are TRBV10-2 and TRBJ2-7; D remains unclear. The CDR3 contains 14 residues. The V and J ends lost 6 bases and 4 bases respectively, with 16 bases between them. Germline CDR1 reads WSHSY; CDR2 reads SAAADI. The CDR3: CASRPTYTSYEQYV. CDR3 DNA sequence: TGCGCCAGCAGACCGACATACACATCGTACGAGCAGTACGTC.

This sequence joins TRBV7-6 and TRBJ2-3; TRBD2 is a possible D gene (5 bases). CDR3 size: 18 residues. The ends were cut back, 3 bases at V and 2 bases at J, with 21 bases in the middle. In germline, CDR1 is SGHVS, CDR2 FNYEAQ. DNA for the CDR3: TGTGCCAGCAGCTTTCCCATCGGATCAGCGGCTTCCACAGATACGCAGTATTTT. It codes for CASSFPIGSAASTDTQYF.

The chain joins TRBV19 to TRBJ2-6; 7 bases agree with TRBD1. This CDR3 is built from 16 residues. Germline assignment: CDR1 LNHDA and CDR2 SQIVND (reference sequence). Germline trimming cut 5 bases from V and 0 bases from J; bases unmatched to any gene: 4. The CDR3: CASSPTGISGANVLTF. The CDR3 DNA sequence: TGTGCCAGTAGTCCGACAGGGATCTCTGGGGCCAACGTCCTGACTTTC.

CDR3 amino acids: CASSPLSGVTEAFF. The CDR3 DNA sequence: TGTGCCAGCTCACCACTCTCGGGGGTTACTGAAGCTTTCTTT. The rearrangement links TRBV18 to TRBJ1-1; tentative D call: TRBD1 (5 bases). Between the trimmed V and J ends, which lost 1 base and 5 bases, there was a span of 11 bases. The length of the CDR3 is 14 residues. Per germline, CDR1 KGHSH and CDR2 LQKENI.

The DNA for the CDR3 is TGCGCCAGCAGCTGGACAGGGGACTCTGGAAACACCATATATTTT. It encodes CASSWTGDSGNTIYF. The chain couples TRBV5-1 to TRBJ1-3, with 9 nucleotides matching TRBD1. This CDR3 is built from 15 residues. Trimming at V came to 3 bases and at J to 0 bases, leaving 1 base not matched to a gene. CDR1 SGHRS and CDR2 YFSETQ come from the germline V gene.

The CDR3: CASGVTSGGAGNEQFF. The CDR3 DNA is TGTGCCAGCGGGGTTACTAGCGGGGGGGCTGGCAATGAGCAGTTCTTC. The chain links TRBV2 to TRBJ2-1; 13 bases match TRBD2. The junction had 10 bases not matched to a gene; V was cut back by 8 bases and J by 6 bases. The CDR3 has 16 amino acids. In germline, CDR1 is SNHLY, CDR2 FYNNEI. Using reference TRBV2 and TRBJ2-1 for the parts outside the CDR3, the full variable domain is EPEVTQTPSHQVTQMGQEVILRCVPISNHLYFYWYRQILGQKVEFLVSFYNNEISEKSEIFDDQFSVERPDGSNFTLKIRSTKLEDSAMYFCASGVTSGGAGNEQFFGPGTRLTVL.

The V call is TRBV2, the J call TRBJ2-7; D gene uncertain. V gave up 2 bases and J gave up 9 bases, with 14 bases separating them. CDR3 size: 13 residues. CDR1 is SNHLY, CDR2 FYNNEI, per germline. CDR3 DNA: TGTGCCAGCAGTGAACGGCTATTCTCGGGGCAGTACGTC. Its translation is CASSERLFSGQYV.

The chain employs TRBV6-2 or TRBV6-3 and TRBJ2-7; perhaps TRBD2 as D (5 bases). V lost 4 bases to trimming and J lost 2 bases, with 15 bases between them. The CDR3 sequence is 15 residues long. Germline lookup yields CDR1 MNHEY and CDR2 SVGEGT. The CDR3 reads CASSSPPYSAYEQYF. CDR3 DNA: TGTGCCAGCAGTTCCCCCCCGTATAGCGCCTACGAGCAGTACTTC.

V usage is TRBV5-1 and J usage is TRBJ1-4; 7 bases map to TRBD1. This CDR3 spans 16 amino acids. V dropped 0 bases and J dropped 7; count of bases not matched to a gene: 9. Per the germline V gene, CDR1 is SGHRS and CDR2 is YFSETQ. The CDR3, as DNA: TGCGCCAGCAGCTTGGCACCAGGGGGTGAGGCTGAAAAACTGTTTTTT. As protein: CASSLAPGGEAEKLFF.

V is TRBV6-2 or TRBV6-3 and J is TRBJ2-7, with 7 positions matching TRBD1. There are 15 residues in the CDR3. V dropped 5 bases and J dropped 3; count of bases not matched to a gene: 10. Germline CDR1 is MNHEY and CDR2 is SVGEGT. The CDR3 DNA is TGTGCCAGCAGTCAACCACACAGGGGCAACTACGAGCAGTACGTC. Amino acid sequence: CASSQPHRGNYEQYV.

The chain employs TRBV5-3 and TRBJ2-1; TRBD2 aligns across 11 bases. TRBV5-3 is treated as an ORF (open reading frame) with a function not yet certain. The CDR3 extends over 15 amino acids. V was clipped by 0 bases and J by 4 bases; unmatched bases: 0. The CDR3 DNA reads as TGTGCCAGAAGCTTGGCTAGCGGGGGGTACAATGAGCAGTTCTTC. Its protein product is CARSLASGGYNEQFF.

This chain connects TRBV4-1 to TRBJ2-1; TRBD2 agrees at 7 bases. The ends lost 0 bases at V and 2 bases at J; junction bases unmatched: 4. CDR1 and CDR2 from the germline V gene are MGHRA and YSYEKL. CDR3 length: 16 residues. The CDR3 region has the DNA TGCGCCAGCAGCCAAGAGTTGGCGGGGGCCTACAATGAGCAGTTCTTC. Its translation: CASSQELAGAYNEQFF.

This clone was recorded only once. This chain connects TRBV7-7 to TRBJ1-3; D might be TRBD1 (6 bases). Trimming removed 4 bases at V and 3 bases at J, with 7 bases between. CDR1 and CDR2 (germline): SSHAT, FNYEAQ (reference sequence). The CDR3 sequence is 13 residues long. CDR3 DNA: TGTGCCAGCAGCTCACAGGGTGGAAACACCATATATTTT. It encodes CASSSQGGNTIYF. Full variable domain (outside the CDR3, taken from reference TRBV7-7 and TRBJ1-3): GAGVSQSPRYKVTKRGQDVTLRCDPISSHATLYWYQQALGQGPEFLTYFNYEAQPDKSGLPSDRFSAERPEGSISTLTIQRTEQRDSAMYRCASSSQGGNTIYFGEGSWLTVV.

The genes are TRBV6-5 and TRBJ1-1; 8 bases map to TRBD1. Trimming at V came to 5 bases and at J to 7 bases, leaving 6 bases not matched to a gene. The CDR3 extends over 13 amino acids. Looked up from germline, CDR1 is MNHEY and CDR2 is SVGAGI. The CDR3 DNA reads as TGTGCCAGCAGTATGACAGGGGCGAATGAAGCTTTCTTT. The encoded protein is CASSMTGANEAFF.

J is TRBJ2-3 and V is TRBV6-6; weak D call: TRBD1 (6 bases). CDR1 and CDR2 (germline): MNHNY, SVGAGI (reference sequence). The CDR3 runs to 14 residues. Trimming took 10 bases from V and 1 from J, leaving 15 bases between them. In nucleotides, the CDR3 is TGTGCCACATCCCAGGGGTCTGGCACAGATACGCAGTATTTT. Its protein is CATSQGSGTDTQYF.

The V gene is TRBV5-5, the J gene TRBJ1-2, with 9 bases that match TRBD1. Germline-derived CDR1 and CDR2 are SGHKS and YYEKEE (reference sequence). This CDR3 is 17 amino acids long. The V and J ends lost 4 bases and 2 bases, in that order; junction bases with no gene match: 12. The CDR3 spells CASSPRPGTGKNYGYTF. CDR3 nucleotide sequence: TGTGCCAGCAGCCCGCGCCCCGGGACAGGGAAGAACTATGGCTACACCTTC. The full variable domain, rest sourced from reference TRBV5-5 and TRBJ1-2, is DAGVTQSPTHLIKTRGQQVTLRCSPISGHKSVSWYQQVLGQGPQFIFQYYEKEERGRGNFPDRFSARQFPNYSSELNVNALLLGDSALYLCASSPRPGTGKNYGYTFGSGTRLTVV.

The chain combines TRBV5-8 with TRBJ1-2, with 7 positions matching TRBD1. Germline loops: CDR1 SGHTS, CDR2 YDEGEE. The CDR3 runs to 12 residues. V lost 4 bases to trimming and J lost 9 bases; unmatched junction nucleotides: 6. For the CDR3, the DNA is TGTGCCAGCAGCCAGCGGAGGGGGCGCTACACCTTC. It yields the protein CASSQRRGRYTF.

This rearrangement joins TRBV2 to TRBJ1-5; 7 positions match TRBD1. Trimming took 1 base from V and 7 from J; bases not matched to a gene: 4. Germline-derived CDR1 and CDR2 are SNHLY and FYNNEI. This CDR3 has 14 amino acids. CDR3 in DNA: TGTGCCAGCAGTGAAGGACAGGGTGAGCAGCCCCAGCATTTT. This encodes CASSEGQGEQPQHF.

The gene calls are TRBV19 and TRBJ1-2; 7 bases line up with TRBD1. Losses at the gene ends were 3 bases for V and 5 bases for J; bases not matched to a gene: 12. The CDR3 totals 16 residues. Germline CDR1 LNHDA, CDR2 SQIVND (reference sequence). The CDR3 is CASSIQPAAGGYGYTF. CDR3 DNA sequence: TGTGCCAGTAGTATCCAGCCCGCGGCAGGGGGATATGGCTACACCTTC.

This clone was detected only once. V and J are TRBV19 and TRBJ1-1, with 8 bases that match TRBD1. CDR3 length: 16 residues. In germline, CDR1 is LNHDA, CDR2 SQIVND (reference sequence). Trimming took 5 bases from V and 5 from J; bases not matched to a gene: 13. CDR3: CASSLGSGGEGTEAFF. CDR3 nucleotide sequence: TGTGCCAGTAGTTTGGGCTCAGGGGGCGAGGGGACTGAAGCTTTCTTT.

This clone was detected only a few times. This chain connects TRBV6-5 to TRBJ1-3, with D maybe TRBD1 (5 bases). The CDR3 totals 15 residues. The V end was cut by 2 bases, the J end by 2 bases, with 10 bases between. Germline-derived CDR1 and CDR2 are MNHEY and SVGAGI. CDR3: CASSYRGLTGNTIYF. The CDR3 coding sequence is TGTGCCAGCAGTTACAGGGGTCTCACTGGAAACACCATATATTTT.

The chain has TRBV9 and TRBJ1-3, with TRBD1 matching 10 bases. CDR3 size: 17 residues. V was clipped by 4 bases and J by 4 bases; unmatched bases: 11. The germline gives CDR1 SGDLS, CDR2 YYNGEE. The CDR3: CASSPLPGQGSGNTIYF. CDR3 coding DNA: TGTGCCAGCAGCCCTCTTCCGGGACAGGGGAGCGGAAACACCATATATTTT.

This clone was seen only a few times. The chain recombines TRBV6-2 or TRBV6-3 with TRBJ2-7; TRBD2 is a possible D gene (6 bases). CDR3 length: 15 amino acids. Germline V gives CDR1 MNHEY, CDR2 SVGEGT. Trimming took off 5 bases at V and 0 bases at J, with 14 bases between the two ends. The CDR3 here is CASSNLASSSYEQYF. CDR3 coding DNA: TGTGCCAGCAGTAACCTAGCGTCCAGCTCCTACGAGCAGTACTTC.

This sequence joins TRBV5-1 and TRBJ1-5; TRBD1 aligns across 7 bases. The CDR3 covers 14 residues. The V segment lost 4 bases and the J segment 5 bases; nucleotides outside the gene matches: 6. Per germline, CDR1 SGHRS and CDR2 YFSETQ. For the CDR3, the DNA is TGCGCCAGCAGCGCCCGACAGGGCGATCAGCCCCAGCATTTT. It is translated as CASSARQGDQPQHF.

The chain combines TRBV6-5 with TRBJ2-7; 8 bases agree with TRBD2. Trimming removed 9 bases from V and 2 bases from J; junction bases left unmatched: 9. The CDR3 is 14 residues long. The V gene's germline CDR1 is MNHEY and CDR2 SVGAGI. DNA for the CDR3: TGTGCCAGTTCCCCCCCGGGGGGGGCCTACGAGCAGTACTTC. Its protein product is CASSPPGGAYEQYF.

The chain joins TRBV20-1 to TRBJ1-2, with 7 nucleotides matching TRBD1. Germline V gene lookup returns CDR1 DFQATT and CDR2 SNEGSKA (reference sequence). The CDR3 sequence is 12 residues long. After removal of 3 bases from V and 8 bases from J, the junction contained 6 bases not matched to a gene. Written as DNA, the CDR3 is TGCAGTGCTAGTTTAACAGGGGAGGGCTACACCTTC. Its protein is CSASLTGEGYTF.